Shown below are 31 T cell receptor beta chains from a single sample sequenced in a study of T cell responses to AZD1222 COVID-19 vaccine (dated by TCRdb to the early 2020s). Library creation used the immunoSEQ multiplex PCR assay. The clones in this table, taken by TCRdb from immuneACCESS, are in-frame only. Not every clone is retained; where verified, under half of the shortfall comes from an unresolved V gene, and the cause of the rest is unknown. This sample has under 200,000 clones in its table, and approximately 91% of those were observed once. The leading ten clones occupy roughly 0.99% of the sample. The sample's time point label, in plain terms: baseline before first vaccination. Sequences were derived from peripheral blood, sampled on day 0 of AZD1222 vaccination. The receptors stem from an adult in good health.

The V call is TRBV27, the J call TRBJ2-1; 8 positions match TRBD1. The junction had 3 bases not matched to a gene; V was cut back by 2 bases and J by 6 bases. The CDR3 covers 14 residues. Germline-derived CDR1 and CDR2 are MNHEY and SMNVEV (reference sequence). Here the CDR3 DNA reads TGTGCCAGCAGTTTAGACAGGGGTTCCAATGAGCAGTTCTTC. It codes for CASSLDRGSNEQFF.

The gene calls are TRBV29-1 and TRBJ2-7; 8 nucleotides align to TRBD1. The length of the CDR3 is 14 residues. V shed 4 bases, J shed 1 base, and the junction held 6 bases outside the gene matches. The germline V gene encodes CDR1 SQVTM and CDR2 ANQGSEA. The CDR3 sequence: CSVASDRGSYEQYF. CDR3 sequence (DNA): TGCAGCGTTGCCAGTGACAGGGGATCCTACGAGCAGTACTTC.

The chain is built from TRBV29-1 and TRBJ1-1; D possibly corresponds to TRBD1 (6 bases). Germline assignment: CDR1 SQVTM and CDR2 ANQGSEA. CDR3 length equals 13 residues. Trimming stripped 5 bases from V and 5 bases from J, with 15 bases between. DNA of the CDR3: TGCAGCGTTTTGGGGGAGGGGGTAACTGAAGCTTTCTTT. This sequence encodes CSVLGEGVTEAFF.

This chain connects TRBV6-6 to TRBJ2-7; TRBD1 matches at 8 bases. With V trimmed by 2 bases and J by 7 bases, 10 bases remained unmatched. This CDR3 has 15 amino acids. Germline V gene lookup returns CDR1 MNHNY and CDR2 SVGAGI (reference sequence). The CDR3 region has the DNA TGTGCCAGCAGTTACAGCGGACAGGGTACGAGAGAGCAGTACTTC. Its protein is CASSYSGQGTREQYF.

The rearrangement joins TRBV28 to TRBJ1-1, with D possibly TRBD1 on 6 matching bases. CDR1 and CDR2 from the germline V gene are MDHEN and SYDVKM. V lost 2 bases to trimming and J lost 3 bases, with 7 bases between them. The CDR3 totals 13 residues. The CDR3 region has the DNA TGTGCCAGCAGTTTAGGGACATACACTGAAGCTTTCTTT. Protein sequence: CASSLGTYTEAFF. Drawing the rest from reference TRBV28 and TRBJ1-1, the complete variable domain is DVKVTQSSRYLVKRTGEKVFLECVQDMDHENMFWYRQDPGLGLRLIYFSYDVKMKEKGDIPEGYSVSREKKERFSLILESASTNQTSMYLCASSLGTYTEAFFGQGTRLTVV.

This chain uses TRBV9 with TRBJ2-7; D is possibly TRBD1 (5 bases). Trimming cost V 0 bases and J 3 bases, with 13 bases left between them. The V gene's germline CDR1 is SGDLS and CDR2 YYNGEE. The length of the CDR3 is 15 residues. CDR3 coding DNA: TGTGCCAGCAGCGTAGGTCCAGGGAAGAACTACGAGCAGTACTTC. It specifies CASSVGPGKNYEQYF.

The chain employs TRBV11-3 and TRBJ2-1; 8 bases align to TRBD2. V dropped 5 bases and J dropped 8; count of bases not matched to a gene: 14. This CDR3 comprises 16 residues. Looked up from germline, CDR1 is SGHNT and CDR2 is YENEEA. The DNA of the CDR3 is TGTGCCAGCAGCCCAGAGGGGACTAGGGCCCATCATGAGCAGTTCTTC. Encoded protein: CASSPEGTRAHHEQFF.

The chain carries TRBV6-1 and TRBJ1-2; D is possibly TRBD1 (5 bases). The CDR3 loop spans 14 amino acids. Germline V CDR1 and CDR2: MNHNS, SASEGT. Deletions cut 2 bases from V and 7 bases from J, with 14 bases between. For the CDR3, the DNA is TGTGCCAGCAGTGAACCTCCCGGGGCCAGTGGCTACACCTTC. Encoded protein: CASSEPPGASGYTF.

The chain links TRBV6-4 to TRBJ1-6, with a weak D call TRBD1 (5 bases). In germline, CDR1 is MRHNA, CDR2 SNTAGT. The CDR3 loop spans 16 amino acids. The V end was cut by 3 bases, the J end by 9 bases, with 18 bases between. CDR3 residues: CASSERTLKSPSPLHF. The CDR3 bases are TGTGCCAGCAGTGAACGGACACTAAAATCCCCTTCACCCCTCCACTTT.

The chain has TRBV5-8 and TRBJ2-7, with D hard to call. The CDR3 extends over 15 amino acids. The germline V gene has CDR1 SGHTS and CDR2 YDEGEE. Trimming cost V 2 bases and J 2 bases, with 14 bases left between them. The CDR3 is CASSFSNPLTYEQYF. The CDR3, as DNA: TGTGCCAGCAGCTTCTCGAATCCTCTCACCTACGAGCAGTACTTC. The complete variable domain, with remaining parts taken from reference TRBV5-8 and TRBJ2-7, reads EAGVTQSPTHLIKTRGQQATLRCSPISGHTSVYWYQQALGLGLQFLLWYDEGEERNRGNFPPRFSGRQFPNYSSELNVNALELEDSALYLCASSFSNPLTYEQYFGPGTRLTVT.

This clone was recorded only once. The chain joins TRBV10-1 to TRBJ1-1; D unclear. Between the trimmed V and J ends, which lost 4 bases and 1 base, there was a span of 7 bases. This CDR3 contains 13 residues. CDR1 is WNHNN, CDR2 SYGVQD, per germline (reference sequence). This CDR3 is CASSVQRNTEAFF. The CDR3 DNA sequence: TGCGCCAGCAGTGTGCAAAGGAACACTGAAGCTTTCTTT.

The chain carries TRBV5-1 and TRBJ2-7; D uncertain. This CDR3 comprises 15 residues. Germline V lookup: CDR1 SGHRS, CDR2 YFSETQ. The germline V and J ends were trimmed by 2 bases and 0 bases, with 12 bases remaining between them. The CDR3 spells CASSFQSARSYEQYF. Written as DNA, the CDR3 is TGCGCCAGCAGCTTTCAGTCAGCACGCTCCTACGAGCAGTACTTC.

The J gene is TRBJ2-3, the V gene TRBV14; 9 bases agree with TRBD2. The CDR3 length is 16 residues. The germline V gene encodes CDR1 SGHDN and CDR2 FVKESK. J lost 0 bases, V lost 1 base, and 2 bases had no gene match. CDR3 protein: CASSQGTSVSTDTQYF. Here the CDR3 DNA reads TGTGCCAGCAGCCAAGGGACTAGCGTTAGCACAGATACGCAGTATTTT.

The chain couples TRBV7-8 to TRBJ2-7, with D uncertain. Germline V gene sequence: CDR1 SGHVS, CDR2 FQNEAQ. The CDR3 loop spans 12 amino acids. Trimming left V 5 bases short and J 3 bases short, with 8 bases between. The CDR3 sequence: CASSRLIYEQYF. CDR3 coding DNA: TGTGCCAGCAGCCGGCTCATCTACGAGCAGTACTTC.

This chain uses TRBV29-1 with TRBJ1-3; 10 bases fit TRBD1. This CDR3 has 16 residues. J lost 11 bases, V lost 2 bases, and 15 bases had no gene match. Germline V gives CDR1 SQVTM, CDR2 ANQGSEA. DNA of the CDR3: TGCAGCGTTGAAATCCCGCGGGACAGGGGATTGCGGTCCATATATTTT. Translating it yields CSVEIPRDRGLRSIYF.

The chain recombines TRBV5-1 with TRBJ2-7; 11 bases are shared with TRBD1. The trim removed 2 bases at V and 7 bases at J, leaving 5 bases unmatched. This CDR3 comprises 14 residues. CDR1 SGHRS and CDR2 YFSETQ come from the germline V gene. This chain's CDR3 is CASSLGQGAQEQYF. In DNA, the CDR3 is TGCGCCAGCAGCTTAGGACAGGGGGCCCAGGAGCAGTACTTC.

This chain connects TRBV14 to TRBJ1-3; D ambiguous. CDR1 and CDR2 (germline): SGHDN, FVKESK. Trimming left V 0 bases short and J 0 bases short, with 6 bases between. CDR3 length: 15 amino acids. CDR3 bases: TGTGCCAGCAGCCAAGACAGGCACTCTGGAAACACCATATATTTT. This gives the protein CASSQDRHSGNTIYF.

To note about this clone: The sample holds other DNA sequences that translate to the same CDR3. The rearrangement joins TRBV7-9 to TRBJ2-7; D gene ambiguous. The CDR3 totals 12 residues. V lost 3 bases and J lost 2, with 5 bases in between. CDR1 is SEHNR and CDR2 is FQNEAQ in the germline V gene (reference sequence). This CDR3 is CASSFSTYEQYF. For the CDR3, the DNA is TGTGCCAGCAGCTTCTCTACCTACGAGCAGTACTTC.

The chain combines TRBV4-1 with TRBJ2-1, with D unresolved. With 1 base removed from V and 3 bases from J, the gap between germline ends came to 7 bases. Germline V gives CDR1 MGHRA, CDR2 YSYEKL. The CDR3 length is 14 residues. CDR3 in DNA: TGCGCCAGCAGCCAAGTCCCGGTCTACAATGAGCAGTTCTTC. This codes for CASSQVPVYNEQFF.

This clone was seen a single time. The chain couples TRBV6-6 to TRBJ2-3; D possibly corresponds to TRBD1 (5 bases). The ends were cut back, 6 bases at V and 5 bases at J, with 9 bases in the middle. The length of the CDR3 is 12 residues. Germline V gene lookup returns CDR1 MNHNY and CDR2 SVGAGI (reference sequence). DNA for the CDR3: TGTGCCAGCAGCAAGACAGTAGATACGCAGTATTTT. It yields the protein CASSKTVDTQYF.

The CDR3 coding sequence is TGTGCCATCAGTGAGATCCAGGGGCGCACTGAAGCTTTCTTT. Translation gives CAISEIQGRTEAFF. The genes are TRBV10-3 and TRBJ1-1; a weak D match, TRBD1 (6 bases). The germline V gene encodes CDR1 ENHRY and CDR2 SYGVKD. Trimming removed 2 bases from V and 4 bases from J, with 11 bases in between. CDR3 size: 14 residues.

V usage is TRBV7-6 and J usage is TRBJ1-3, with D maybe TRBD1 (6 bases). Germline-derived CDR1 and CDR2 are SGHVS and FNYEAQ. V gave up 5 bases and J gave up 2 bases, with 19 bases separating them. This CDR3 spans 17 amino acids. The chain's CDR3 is CASSPLDSRTTGNTIYF. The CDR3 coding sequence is TGTGCCAGCAGCCCGCTGGACAGCCGAACGACTGGAAACACCATATATTTT.

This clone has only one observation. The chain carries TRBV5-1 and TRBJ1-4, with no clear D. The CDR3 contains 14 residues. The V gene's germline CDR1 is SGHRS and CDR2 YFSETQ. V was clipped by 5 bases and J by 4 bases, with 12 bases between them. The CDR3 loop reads CASSFTSRNEKLFF. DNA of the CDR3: TGCGCCAGCAGTTTTACCAGCCGTAATGAAAAACTGTTTTTT. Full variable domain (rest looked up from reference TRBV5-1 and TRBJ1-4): KAGVTQTPRYLIKTRGQQVTLSCSPISGHRSVSWYQQTPGQGLQFLFEYFSETQRNKGNFPGRFSGRQFSNSRSEMNVSTLELGDSALYLCASSFTSRNEKLFFGSGTQLSVL.

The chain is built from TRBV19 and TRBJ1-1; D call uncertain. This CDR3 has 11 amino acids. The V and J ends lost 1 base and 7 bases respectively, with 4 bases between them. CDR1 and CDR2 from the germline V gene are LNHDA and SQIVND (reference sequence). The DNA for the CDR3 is TGTGCCAGTAGTATAGGTTTTGAAGCTTTCTTT. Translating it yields CASSIGFEAFF.

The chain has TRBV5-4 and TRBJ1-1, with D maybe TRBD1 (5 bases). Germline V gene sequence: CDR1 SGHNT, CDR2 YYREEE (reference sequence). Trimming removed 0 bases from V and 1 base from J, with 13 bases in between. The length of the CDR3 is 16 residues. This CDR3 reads CASSLGVMGPNTEAFF. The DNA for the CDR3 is TGTGCCAGCAGCTTGGGCGTGATGGGACCGAACACTGAAGCTTTCTTT.

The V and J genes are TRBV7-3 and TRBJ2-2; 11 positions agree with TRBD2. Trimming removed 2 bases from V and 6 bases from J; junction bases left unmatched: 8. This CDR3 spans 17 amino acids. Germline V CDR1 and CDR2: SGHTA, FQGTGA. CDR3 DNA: TGTGCCAGCAGCTTACGTGAGACTAGCGGGGTCTCCGGGGAGCTGTTTTTT. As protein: CASSLRETSGVSGELFF.

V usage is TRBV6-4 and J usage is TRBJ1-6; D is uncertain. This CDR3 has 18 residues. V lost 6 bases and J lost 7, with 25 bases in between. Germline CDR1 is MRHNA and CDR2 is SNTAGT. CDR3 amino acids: CASSAFGRCRAVNSPLHF. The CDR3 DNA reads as TGTGCCAGCAGCGCTTTCGGTCGTTGCCGGGCCGTAAATTCACCCCTCCACTTT.

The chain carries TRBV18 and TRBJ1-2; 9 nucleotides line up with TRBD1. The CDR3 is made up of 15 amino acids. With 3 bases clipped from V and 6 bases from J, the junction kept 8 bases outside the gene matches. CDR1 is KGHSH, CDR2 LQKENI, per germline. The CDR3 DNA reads TGTGCCAGCTCACCTCTGGGACAGGGACAGGATGGCTACACCTTC. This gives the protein CASSPLGQGQDGYTF.

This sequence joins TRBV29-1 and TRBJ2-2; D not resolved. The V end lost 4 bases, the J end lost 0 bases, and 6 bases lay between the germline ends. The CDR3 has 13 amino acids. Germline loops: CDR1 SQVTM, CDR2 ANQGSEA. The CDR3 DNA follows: TGCAGCGTTGGCGTGACGAACACCGGGGAGCTGTTTTTT. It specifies CSVGVTNTGELFF.

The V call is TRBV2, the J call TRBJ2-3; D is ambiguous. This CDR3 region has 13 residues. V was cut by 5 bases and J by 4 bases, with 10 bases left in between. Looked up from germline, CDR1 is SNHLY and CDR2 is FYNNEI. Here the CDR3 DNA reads TGTGCCAGCAGTACCCGGGTGGCAGATACGCAGTATTTT. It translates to CASSTRVADTQYF.

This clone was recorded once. The CDR3 is CATSDPDRGSYEQYF. CDR3 sequence (DNA): TGTGCCACCAGTGACCCCGACAGGGGCTCCTACGAGCAGTACTTC. The chain has TRBV24-1 and TRBJ2-7; 8 bases fit TRBD1. This CDR3 has 15 amino acids. J was trimmed by 0 bases and V by 4 bases; bases with no gene match: 4. The germline CDR1 and CDR2 sequences are KGHDR and SFDVKD.